Below are 9 T cell receptor beta chains sequenced from a single sample in a study of monozygotic twins with inflammatory bowel disease. TCRdb re-analyzed the 5' RACE reads; it lists each CDR3 protein once, without DNA. The ten most abundant clones cover 2.4% of a sample with more than 350,000 distinct CDR3 sequences. The sample taken for sequencing was blood. The receptors were sampled from a human donor with ulcerative colitis or Crohn's disease, or a healthy co-twin of an affected twin (not recorded which).

The CDR3 loop is CATSRDPPSADEDTQYF. The chain combines TRBV15 with TRBJ2-3; TCRdb outputs TRBD2, but without DNA this stays unchecked. The CDR3 covers 17 residues. CDR1 and CDR2 from the germline V gene are LNHNV and YYDKDF (reference sequence).

This chain connects TRBV4-1 to TRBJ2-1; the TCRdb D gene call, TRBD1, has no DNA to confirm it. CDR3 length: 15 amino acids. In germline, CDR1 is MGHRA, CDR2 YSYEKL. Here the CDR3 reads CASSSLTGPVEEQFF.

CDR3 in amino acids: CASSLTGGGDGYTF. The V call is TRBV12-3 or TRBV12-4, the J call TRBJ1-2; the D gene TCRdb calls, TRBD1, cannot be checked with no DNA. The CDR3 contains 14 residues.

This chain uses TRBV5-1 with TRBJ1-1; there is no DNA to check the TCRdb D call of TRBD1. This CDR3 region has 15 residues. Per the germline V gene, CDR1 is SGHRS and CDR2 is YFSETQ. This CDR3 reads CASSLESQGLTEAFF.

The J gene is TRBJ1-5, the V gene TRBV7-2; TCRdb designates TRBD1, a call that cannot be tested without DNA. This CDR3 region has 15 residues. Germline loops: CDR1 SGHTA, CDR2 FQGNSA. CDR3 in amino acids: CASSTTGLSNQPQHF.

This chain links TRBV5-8 with TRBJ2-2; TCRdb outputs TRBD1, but without DNA this stays unchecked. The CDR3 totals 16 residues. Per the germline V gene, CDR1 is SGHTS and CDR2 is YDEGEE. The CDR3: CASSFTGTVNTGELFF.

The genes are TRBV20-1 and TRBJ1-1; TCRdb designates TRBD1, a call that cannot be tested without DNA. The length of the CDR3 is 11 residues. Looked up from germline, CDR1 is DFQATT and CDR2 is SNEGSKA (reference sequence). CDR3 residues: CSLGENTEAFF.

The chain employs TRBV20-1 and TRBJ1-5. The CDR3 covers 15 residues. Per germline, CDR1 DFQATT and CDR2 SNEGSKA (reference sequence). CDR3 loop: CSARSVPRDLEPQHF.

The CDR3 reads CASSLGQGLHGYTF. This chain connects TRBV12-3 or TRBV12-4 to TRBJ1-2; TCRdb's D call, TRBD1, is unchecked because there is no DNA. CDR3 length: 14 residues.